This section outlines one T cell receptor (beta chain) sequence together with its context. Its antigen is currently unknown. Germline CDR1 is MNHEY and CDR2 is SVGAGI. Trimming removed 5 bases from V and 0 bases from J; junction bases left unmatched: 1. The CDR3 contains 15 residues. The data were taken from a study of cytomegalovirus exposure and HLA in healthy donors. Study information: An early data release held tens of millions of unique TCRs from HLA-typed donors.

Findings of the study overall: Relative to equally common others, HLA-associated TCR beta chains showed greater clonal expansion in a later analysis. The authors listed around 150 TCR beta chains as cytomegalovirus-associated. A later analysis found that most CMV-associated TCR beta chains appeared HLA-restricted.

The PCR used 60 Vbeta and 13 Jbeta primers. The data were produced by immunoSEQ multiplex PCR, yet TCRdb's version contains in-frame clones alone and is incomplete. This sample has roughly 120,000 clones; about 80% occur once, and the top ten carry 2.5% to 3.5%. The V gene is TRBV6-5, the J gene TRBJ1-5; TRBD1 matches at 10 bases. This sequence was found in a woman aged 18 to 35 in good health and CMV-seropositive. Sequenced: PBMCs. The CDR3 coding sequence is TGTGCCAGCAGTAGGACAGGGGGTAGCAATCAGCCCCAGCATTTT. Its protein product is CASSRTGGSNQPQHF.